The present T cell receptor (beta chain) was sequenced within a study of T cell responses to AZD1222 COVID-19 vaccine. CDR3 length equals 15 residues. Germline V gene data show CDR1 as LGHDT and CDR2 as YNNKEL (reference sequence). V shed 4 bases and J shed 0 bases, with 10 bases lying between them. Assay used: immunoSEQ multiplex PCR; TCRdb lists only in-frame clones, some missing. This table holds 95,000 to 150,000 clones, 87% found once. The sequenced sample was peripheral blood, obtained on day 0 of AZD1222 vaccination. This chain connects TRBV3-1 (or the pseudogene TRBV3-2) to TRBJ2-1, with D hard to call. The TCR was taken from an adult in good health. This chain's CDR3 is CASSPPWSSYNEQFF. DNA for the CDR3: TGTGCCAGCAGCCCCCCGTGGAGCTCCTACAATGAGCAGTTCTTC.